This TCR beta chain came from a study of response to subunit inactivated influenza vaccine. Study findings and constraints: Each seasonal influenza vaccination, the authors suggested, recruits few new T cells.

This clonotype was counted at least ten times. Its matching antigen is unknown. Per the germline V gene, CDR1 is MGHRA and CDR2 is YSYEKL. V lost 1 base, J lost 1 base, and 5 bases stayed unmatched. The CDR3 consists of 16 residues. Each CDR3 protein is one row after TCRdb ran MiXCR on the RT-PCR reads. The table records fewer than 700,000 distinct CDR3 sequences, 10% to 15% of them present only once. This sequence was found in a man in his fifties or sixties who received an inactivated influenza vaccine. The source was PBMCs from blood, collected roughly 48 days after vaccination. This chain links TRBV4-1 with TRBJ2-3, with 7 positions matching TRBD2. CDR3 in amino acids: CASSQGVGGGTDTQYF. The CDR3 nucleotides are TGCGCCAGCAGCCAAGGGGTGGGAGGGGGCACAGATACGCAGTATTTT.